Following are 10 T cell receptor beta chains from one sample sequenced in a study of identical twins. TCRdb recomputed calls from the 5' RACE reads with MiXCR, one row per CDR3 protein. The sample has roughly 1.6 million distinct CDR3 sequences, 32% seen once. What was sequenced was cord blood. Source of these receptors: a newborn girl in good health.

The genes are TRBV11-3 and TRBJ2-7; 9 nucleotides match TRBD2. The J call is uncertain, as TRBJ2-5 better fits the DNA end. The V gene's germline CDR1 is SGHNT and CDR2 YENEEA. The CDR3 has 16 residues. CDR3 residues: CASSFGTSLRGGTQYF. CDR3 bases: TGTGCCAGCAGCTTCGGGACTAGCTTGCGGGGGGGGACCCAGTACTTC.

The chain carries TRBV6-1 and TRBJ2-3, with D possibly TRBD1 on 6 matching bases. The CDR3 has 13 residues. The V end lost 6 bases, the J end lost 3 bases, and 10 bases lay between the germline ends. The germline CDR1 and CDR2 sequences are MNHNS and SASEGT. CDR3 sequence (DNA): TGTGCCAGCAGAACTGACAGGACAGATACGCAGTATTTT. It yields the protein CASRTDRTDTQYF.

The CDR3 DNA reads TGTGCCAGCAGCCATCCAAGTCGGGACAGGGGGAAAAGGCAGCCCCAGCATTTT. Protein product: CASSHPSRDRGKRQPQHF. The chain carries TRBV7-8 and TRBJ1-5; 11 positions agree with TRBD1. V was clipped by 5 bases and J by 7 bases; unmatched bases: 16. CDR1 and CDR2 (germline): SGHVS, FQNEAQ. This CDR3 has 18 residues.

The rearrangement uses TRBV4-2 and TRBJ2-3; possibly TRBD2 for D (7 bases). This CDR3 contains 16 residues. V lost 4 bases, J lost 3 bases, and 17 bases lay in between. CDR1 and CDR2 (germline): LGHNA, YNFKEQ. CDR3 bases: TGTGCCAGCAGCCCTACTCCGGGGGGCCTGACAGATACGCAGTATTTT. As protein: CASSPTPGGLTDTQYF.

The genes are TRBV6-1 and TRBJ1-2; 12 bases fit TRBD1. J gave up 3 bases and V 8 bases, and 7 bases lay outside the gene matches. Germline V gene data show CDR1 as MNHNS and CDR2 as SASEGT. There are 15 residues in the CDR3. This CDR3 reads CASSGQGAGDYGYTF. For the CDR3, the DNA is TGTGCCAGCTCGGGACAGGGGGCCGGTGACTATGGCTACACCTTC.

This clonotype was detected only a few times. The J gene is TRBJ2-1, the V gene TRBV20-1; TRBD2 agrees at 10 bases. The V segment lost 0 bases and the J segment 0 bases; nucleotides outside the gene matches: 5. Germline V gene sequence: CDR1 DFQATT, CDR2 SNEGSKA (reference sequence). The CDR3 has 17 amino acids. This CDR3 is CSARDIQRGGSYNEQFF. The CDR3, as DNA: TGCAGTGCTAGAGATATCCAGCGGGGGGGCTCCTACAATGAGCAGTTCTTC.

The V gene is TRBV2, the J gene TRBJ2-1; 9 bases align to TRBD2. V shed 4 bases, J shed 7 bases, and the junction held 8 bases outside the gene matches. CDR3 length equals 15 residues. CDR1 and CDR2 from the germline V gene are SNHLY and FYNNEI. Here the CDR3 reads CASSVRGLASNEQFF. DNA of the CDR3: TGTGCCAGCAGTGTAAGAGGACTAGCGTCTAATGAGCAGTTCTTC.

This clonotype appeared a few times. CDR3 DNA sequence: TGCGCCAGCAGCTTGGATAGGACAGGGGTTTATGGCTACACCTTC. The encoded protein is CASSLDRTGVYGYTF. J is TRBJ1-2 and V is TRBV5-1; 9 positions agree with TRBD1. CDR1 and CDR2 (germline): SGHRS, YFSETQ. This CDR3 has 15 amino acids. The J segment lost 5 bases and the V segment lost 0 bases, leaving 5 bases of the junction unmatched.

This clonotype was counted a few times. The chain recombines TRBV4-2 with TRBJ2-3; 8 bases are a match to TRBD2. The ends lost 1 base at V and 9 bases at J; junction bases unmatched: 6. Germline loops: CDR1 LGHNA, CDR2 YNFKEQ. The CDR3 is made up of 14 amino acids. This CDR3 is CASSQVTGGQTQYF. CDR3 DNA: TGTGCCAGCAGCCAAGTAACGGGGGGGCAAACGCAGTATTTT.

Only a few counts were recorded for this clonotype. This chain connects TRBV6-5 to TRBJ1-1; 9 bases align to TRBD1. The CDR3 loop spans 16 amino acids. V shed 0 bases and J 3 bases; nucleotides not matched to a gene: 5. CDR1 is MNHEY, CDR2 SVGAGI, per germline. The CDR3 nucleotides read TGTGCCAGCAGTTACTCTATGGGACAGGGCTACACTGAAGCTTTCTTT. Translation gives CASSYSMGQGYTEAFF.